This T cell receptor (beta chain) was identified during a study of blood T cell repertoires in COVID-19. Study in general: Donors in the United States, Italy and Spain gave samples during acute or convalescent COVID-19.

Sequencing used immunoSEQ multiplex PCR; TCRdb keeps in-frame clones, though not all of them. This table has approximately 190,000 clones, nearly 90% appearing once. Germline V gives CDR1 WSHSY, CDR2 SAAADI. This CDR3 has 18 amino acids. The V gene lost 0 bases and the J gene lost 0 bases, with 17 bases spanning the gap. Source material: peripheral blood. The chain uses TRBV10-2 and TRBJ1-1; D may be TRBD1 (6 bases). The sequence came from a woman aged 40 to 50 who had recovered from COVID-19. The CDR3 reads CASSESGQSIPMNTEAFF. The DNA for the CDR3 is TGCGCCAGCAGTGAGTCGGGACAATCTATCCCCATGAACACTGAAGCTTTCTTT.